This T cell receptor (beta chain) comes out of a study of response to subunit inactivated influenza vaccine. Findings of the study overall: Only a handful of new T cells, the authors suggested, are recruited with each seasonal influenza vaccination.

This clonotype was detected ten times or more. The antigen is unknown. Germline V gene lookup returns CDR1 SGHRS and CDR2 YFSETQ. The germline V and J ends were trimmed by 4 bases and 2 bases, with 10 bases remaining between them. The CDR3 runs to 13 residues. From the RT-PCR reads, TCRdb called clonotypes with MiXCR, one entry per CDR3 protein. The repertoire holds 800,000 to 1,000,000 distinct CDR3 sequences, roughly 20% seen once, with around 9.6% in the top ten. The sample in question was PBMCs from blood, obtained 5 days after vaccination. The receptor was isolated from a man aged 45-65 years who received an inactivated influenza vaccine. The chain employs TRBV5-1 and TRBJ2-7, with D hard to call. In DNA form, the CDR3 reads TGCGCCAGCAGCCCCGATAGGGCCTACGAGCAGTACTTC. Translating gives CASSPDRAYEQYF.